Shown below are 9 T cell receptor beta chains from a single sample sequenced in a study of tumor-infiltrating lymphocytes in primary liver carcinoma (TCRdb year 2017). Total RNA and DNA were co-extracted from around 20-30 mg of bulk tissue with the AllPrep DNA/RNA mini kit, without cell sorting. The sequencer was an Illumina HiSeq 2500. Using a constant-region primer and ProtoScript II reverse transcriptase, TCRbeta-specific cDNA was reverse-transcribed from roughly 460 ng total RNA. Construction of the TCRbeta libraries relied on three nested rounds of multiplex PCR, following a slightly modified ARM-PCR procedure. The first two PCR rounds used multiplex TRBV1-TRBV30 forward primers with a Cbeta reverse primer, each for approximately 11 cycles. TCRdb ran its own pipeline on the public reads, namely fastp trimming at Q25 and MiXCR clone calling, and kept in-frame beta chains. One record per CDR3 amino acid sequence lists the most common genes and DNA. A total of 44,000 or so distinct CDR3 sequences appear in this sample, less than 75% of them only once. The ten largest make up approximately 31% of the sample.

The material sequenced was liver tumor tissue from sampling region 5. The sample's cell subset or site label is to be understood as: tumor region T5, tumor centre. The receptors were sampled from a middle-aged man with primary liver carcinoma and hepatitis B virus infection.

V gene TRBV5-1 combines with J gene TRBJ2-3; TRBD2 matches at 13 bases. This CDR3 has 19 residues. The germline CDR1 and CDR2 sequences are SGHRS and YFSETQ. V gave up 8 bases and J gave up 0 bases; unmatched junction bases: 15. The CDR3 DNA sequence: TGCGCCAGTAGCCCGCTCGCCGGGACTAGCGGGATTAGCACAGATACGCAGTATTTT. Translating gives CASSPLAGTSGISTDTQYF.

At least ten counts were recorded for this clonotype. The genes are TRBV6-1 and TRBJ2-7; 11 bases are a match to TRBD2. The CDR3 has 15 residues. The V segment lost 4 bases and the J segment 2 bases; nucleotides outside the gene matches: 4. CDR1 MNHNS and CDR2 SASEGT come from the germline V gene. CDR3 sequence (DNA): TGTGCCAGCAGTGCTCGACTAGCGGGAACCTACGAGCAGTACTTC. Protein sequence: CASSARLAGTYEQYF.

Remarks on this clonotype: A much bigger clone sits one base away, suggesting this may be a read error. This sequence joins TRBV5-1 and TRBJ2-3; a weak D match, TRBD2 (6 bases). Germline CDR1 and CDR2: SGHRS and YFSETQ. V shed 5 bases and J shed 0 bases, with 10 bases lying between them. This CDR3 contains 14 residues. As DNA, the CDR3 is TGCGCCAGCAGTCTGGCGGGGAGCACAGATACGCAGTATTTT. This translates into CASSLAGSTDTQYF.

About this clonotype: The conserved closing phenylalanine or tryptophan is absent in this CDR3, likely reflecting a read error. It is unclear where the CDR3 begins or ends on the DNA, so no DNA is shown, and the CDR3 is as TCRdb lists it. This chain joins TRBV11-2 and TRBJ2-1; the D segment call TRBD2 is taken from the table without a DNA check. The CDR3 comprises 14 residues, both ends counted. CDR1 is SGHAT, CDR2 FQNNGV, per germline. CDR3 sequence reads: CASSSAAGGNELFL.

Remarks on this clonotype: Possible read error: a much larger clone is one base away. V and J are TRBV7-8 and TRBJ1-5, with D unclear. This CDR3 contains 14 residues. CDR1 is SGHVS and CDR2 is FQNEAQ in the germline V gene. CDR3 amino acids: CTSSSDWGNQPQHF. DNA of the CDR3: TGTACCAGCAGCTCAGACTGGGGCAATCAGCCCCAGCATTTT.

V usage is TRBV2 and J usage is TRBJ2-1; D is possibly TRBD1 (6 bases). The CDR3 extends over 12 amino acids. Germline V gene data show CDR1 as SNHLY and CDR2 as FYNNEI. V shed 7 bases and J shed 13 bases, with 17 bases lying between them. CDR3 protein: CASTVEGVGQFF. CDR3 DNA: TGTGCCAGCACGGTAGAGGGGGTGGGACAGTTCTTC.

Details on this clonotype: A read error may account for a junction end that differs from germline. In DNA form, the CDR3 reads TGTGCCAGCAGAGACAGAGCTGGGGCCAACGTCCCGACCTTC. This translates into CASRDRAGANVPTF. This rearrangement joins TRBV11-3 to TRBJ2-6, with a weak D call TRBD1 (5 bases). The CDR3 is made up of 14 amino acids. Germline loops: CDR1 SGHNT, CDR2 YENEEA.

CDR3 sequence: CASSQEDRAGNDIYF. The CDR3 DNA is TGTGCCAGCAGCCAAGAGGACAGAGCTGGAAACGACATATATTTT. The V call is TRBV4-2, the J call TRBJ1-3, with D tentatively TRBD1 (6 bases). The V gene's germline CDR1 is LGHNA and CDR2 YNFKEQ. The ends were cut back, 0 bases at V and 12 bases at J, with 18 bases in the middle. The CDR3 spans 15 residues.

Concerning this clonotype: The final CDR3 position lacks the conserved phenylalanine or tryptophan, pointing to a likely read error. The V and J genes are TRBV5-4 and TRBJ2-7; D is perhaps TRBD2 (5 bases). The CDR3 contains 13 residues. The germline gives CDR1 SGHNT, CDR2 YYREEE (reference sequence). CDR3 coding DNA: TGTACCAGCAGCACACGACTAACCTACGAGCAGTACTCC. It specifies CTSSTRLTYEQYS.